Below, 17 T cell receptor beta chains from the same sample are listed, as sequenced in a study of response to subunit inactivated influenza vaccine. A single record per CDR3 protein comes from TCRdb applying MiXCR to the RT-PCR reads. The sample records hundreds of thousands of distinct CDR3 sequences, about 7.6% being singletons. Sequenced here: PBMCs from blood, sampled around 2 years after vaccination. The receptors come from a man aged 45 to 75 who received an inactivated influenza vaccine.

This clonotype occurred a few times. The gene calls are TRBV24-1 and TRBJ2-7; D gene uncertain. The V end lost 3 bases, the J end lost 1 base, and 6 bases lay between the germline ends. The CDR3 contains 13 residues. Germline V gene data show CDR1 as KGHDR and CDR2 as SFDVKD. The CDR3 protein is CATSDGVSYEQYF. The CDR3 nucleotides read TGTGCCACCAGTGATGGGGTTTCCTACGAGCAGTACTTC.

At least ten counts were recorded for this clonotype. The chain employs TRBV7-8 and TRBJ2-4, with no clear D. CDR3 length equals 13 residues. V lost 2 bases and J 7 bases, leaving 9 bases between the germline ends. Germline V lookup: CDR1 SGHVS, CDR2 FQNEAQ. CDR3 in DNA: TGTGCCAGCAGCTTAAAGTCATGGAACATTCAGTACTTC. This translates into CASSLKSWNIQYF.

This clonotype was detected only a few times. The CDR3 spells CASSPVGAANTGELFF. DNA of the CDR3: TGTGCCAGCAGCCCTGTCGGGGCGGCGAACACCGGGGAGCTGTTTTTT. V and J are TRBV7-2 and TRBJ2-2, with D perhaps given as TRBD1 or TRBD2 (5 bases each). The CDR3 consists of 16 residues. Looked up from germline, CDR1 is SGHTA and CDR2 is FQGNSA. V lost 5 bases to trimming and J lost 0 bases, with 13 bases between them.

In this sample, this clonotype turned up many times. The chain combines TRBV5-1 with TRBJ2-7; the match to TRBD1 covers 9 bases. Per the germline V gene, CDR1 is SGHRS and CDR2 is YFSETQ. J gave up 3 bases and V 1 base, and 5 bases lay outside the gene matches. The CDR3 loop spans 15 amino acids. CDR3 in DNA: TGCGCCAGCAGCTTGCTGGGACAGGGAAGCTACGAGCAGTACTTC. This gives the protein CASSLLGQGSYEQYF.

This clonotype was seen repeatedly, ten times or more. V and J are TRBV12-3 or TRBV12-4 and TRBJ1-2; D is ambiguous. The ends were cut back, 5 bases at V and 0 bases at J, with 7 bases in the middle. This CDR3 has 13 residues. CDR3 residues: CASSIGTNYGYTF. For the CDR3, the DNA is TGTGCCAGCAGTATTGGGACTAACTATGGCTACACCTTC.

This clonotype was observed a few times. This sequence joins TRBV6-5 and TRBJ1-1; D not certain. This CDR3 spans 14 amino acids. Trimming removed 4 bases from V and 7 bases from J, with 16 bases in between. The germline gives CDR1 MNHEY, CDR2 SVGAGI. CDR3 residues: CASSSDSATDEAFF. The CDR3, as DNA: TGTGCCAGCAGTTCCGATAGTGCAACGGATGAAGCTTTCTTT.

This clonotype turned up a few times. The chain is built from TRBV11-2 and TRBJ2-5, with D possibly TRBD2 on 5 matching bases. Germline loops: CDR1 SGHAT, CDR2 FQNNGV. This CDR3 spans 13 amino acids. V dropped 5 bases and J dropped 4 bases, with 11 bases sitting between them. The CDR3: CASSASPSETQYF. In nucleotides, the CDR3 is TGTGCCAGCAGCGCTAGCCCCTCAGAGACCCAGTACTTC.

This clonotype was picked up a small number of times. The chain links TRBV20-1 to TRBJ1-6; 8 bases map to TRBD1. Germline V CDR1 and CDR2: DFQATT, SNEGSKA (reference sequence). This CDR3 is built from 14 residues. The junction had 6 bases not matched to a gene; V was cut back by 5 bases and J by 6 bases. The CDR3 coding sequence is TGCAGTGCTTCCCAGACAGGGGCTAATTCACCCCTCCACTTT. Translation gives CSASQTGANSPLHF.

This clonotype occurred many times. V gene TRBV7-2 combines with J gene TRBJ2-2; D remains ambiguous. The CDR3 is made up of 15 amino acids. Per germline, CDR1 SGHTA and CDR2 FQGNSA. Trimming left V 1 base short and J 0 bases short, with 6 bases between. CDR3 sequence: CASSLVTANTGELFF. Here the CDR3 DNA reads TGTGCCAGCAGCTTAGTAACAGCGAACACCGGGGAGCTGTTTTTT.

This clonotype was counted only a few times. The V call is TRBV12-3 or TRBV12-4, the J call TRBJ2-3; 7 bases match TRBD1. There are 15 residues in the CDR3. Losses at the gene ends were 6 bases for V and 4 bases for J; bases not matched to a gene: 10. DNA of the CDR3: TGTGCCAGCAGCCTCGGGACAGATATTGCAGATACGCAGTATTTT. Its translation: CASSLGTDIADTQYF.

In its sample, this clonotype was seen a few times. This chain joins TRBV11-2 and TRBJ2-1, with D perhaps TRBD1 or TRBD2 (5 bases each). This CDR3 has 15 amino acids. Germline V gives CDR1 SGHAT, CDR2 FQNNGV. V lost 1 base to trimming and J lost 6 bases, with 13 bases between them. CDR3 protein: CASSLGPGPFNEQFF. CDR3 in DNA: TGTGCCAGCAGCTTAGGGCCGGGGCCCTTCAATGAGCAGTTCTTC. The full variable domain, in which reference TRBV11-2 and TRBJ2-1 provide the parts outside the CDR3, is EAGVAQSPRYKIIEKRQSVAFWCNPISGHATLYWYQQILGQGPKLLIQFQNNGVVDDSQLPKDRFSAERLKGVDSTLKIQPAKLEDSAVYLCASSLGPGPFNEQFFGPGTRLTVL.

This clonotype was counted at least ten times. V usage is TRBV10-3 and J usage is TRBJ2-3; 9 bases fit TRBD2. Germline CDR1 is ENHRY and CDR2 is SYGVKD. V lost 2 bases, J lost 2 bases, and 8 bases stayed unmatched. This CDR3 has 17 residues. CDR3 in DNA: TGTGCCATCAGTGAGACTCCAGCGGGAGGATCCACAGATACGCAGTATTTT. Its protein product is CAISETPAGGSTDTQYF.

V gene TRBV5-5 combines with J gene TRBJ2-2; a weak D match, TRBD1 (5 bases). From germline, CDR1 is SGHKS and CDR2 YYEKEE (reference sequence). The CDR3 contains 13 residues. V lost 4 bases and J 7 bases, leaving 11 bases between the germline ends. CDR3 sequence reads: CASSPGIIGELFF. In DNA, the CDR3 is TGTGCCAGCAGCCCAGGGATCATCGGGGAGCTGTTTTTT. Drawing the rest from reference TRBV5-5 and TRBJ2-2, the complete variable domain is DAGVTQSPTHLIKTRGQQVTLRCSPISGHKSVSWYQQVLGQGPQFIFQYYEKEERGRGNFPDRFSARQFPNYSSELNVNALLLGDSALYLCASSPGIIGELFFGEGSRLTVL.

The table lists this clonotype with many counts. This chain uses TRBV29-1 with TRBJ2-5, with 7 nucleotides matching TRBD2. CDR3 length: 16 residues. V was clipped by 1 base and J by 2 bases; unmatched bases: 10. Per germline, CDR1 SQVTM and CDR2 ANQGSEA. The CDR3 spells CSVEVPWTSTQETQYF. The DNA of the CDR3 is TGCAGCGTTGAAGTACCTTGGACTAGTACTCAAGAGACCCAGTACTTC.

This clonotype appeared many times. The gene calls are TRBV3-1 and TRBJ1-2; TRBD1 might be the D (6 bases). Per germline, CDR1 LGHDT and CDR2 YNNKEL (reference sequence). Trimming removed 0 bases at V and 2 bases at J, with 13 bases between. The CDR3 runs 16 residues. The CDR3 DNA follows: TGTGCCAGCAGCCAAGAGGGATTGGGACACAACTATGGCTACACCTTC. Translation: CASSQEGLGHNYGYTF.

J is TRBJ1-1 and V is TRBV25-1; D is unresolved. This CDR3 has 13 amino acids. Trimming took 3 bases from V and 2 from J, leaving 7 bases between them. From germline, CDR1 is MGHDK and CDR2 SYGVNS. CDR3 DNA sequence: TGTGCCAGCAGTGACGGAAGAAACACTGAAGCTTTCTTT. Translated, it gives CASSDGRNTEAFF. The full variable domain, completed using reference TRBV25-1 and TRBJ1-1, is EADIYQTPRYLVIGTGKKITLECSQTMGHDKMYWYQQDPGMELHLIHYSYGVNSTEKGDLSSESTVSRIRTEHFPLTLESARPSHTSQYLCASSDGRNTEAFFGQGTRLTVV.

J is TRBJ2-5 and V is TRBV20-1; the D is unclear. Trimming stripped 3 bases from V and 1 base from J, with 3 bases between. CDR1 and CDR2 (germline): DFQATT, SNEGSKA (reference sequence). This CDR3 is built from 11 residues. The CDR3 is CSASPQETQYF. The CDR3 DNA reads as TGCAGTGCTAGCCCCCAAGAGACCCAGTACTTC.